The clone carrying this TCR beta chain was detected only a few times. The antigen is undetermined. The data are from a study of post-analysis software for immune sequencing data. Unique-molecular-identifier-tagged TCR beta cDNA libraries were used. Some 450,000 cDNA molecules were recovered from an input of 1 to 10 million T cells. TCRdb processed the PCR reads anew with MiXCR; each CDR3 protein has one entry. The data hold under 200,000 distinct CDR3 sequences, with about 30% observed a single time. Study-wide findings and caveats: For normalized Chao1 diversity, multiple sclerosis patients scored significantly lower than controls did. The five TRBV segments detected at higher frequency in patients than in controls included TRBV5-6, TRBV5-1 and TRBV20-1.

The J segment lost 4 bases and the V segment lost 10 bases, leaving 4 bases of the junction unmatched. The CDR3 sequence is 13 residues long. Per the germline V gene, CDR1 is MDHEN and CDR2 is SYDVKM. This TCR came from a girl aged 2-17 years with multiple sclerosis. The sequencing input was blood. The V and J genes are TRBV28 and TRBJ1-4; 9 bases fit TRBD1. The CDR3 region is CAILDRGNEKLFF. The CDR3 nucleotides are TGTGCCATCCTGGACAGGGGTAATGAAAAACTGTTTTTT.